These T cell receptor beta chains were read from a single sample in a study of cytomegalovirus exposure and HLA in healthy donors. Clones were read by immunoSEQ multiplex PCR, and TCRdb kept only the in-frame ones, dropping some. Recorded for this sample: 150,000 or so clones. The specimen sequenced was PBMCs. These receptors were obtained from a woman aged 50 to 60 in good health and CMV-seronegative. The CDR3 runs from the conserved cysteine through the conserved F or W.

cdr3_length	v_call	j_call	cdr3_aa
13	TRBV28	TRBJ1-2	CASRGQGAAGYTF
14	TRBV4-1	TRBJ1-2	CASSQDLEVRGYTF
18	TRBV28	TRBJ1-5	CASNHNGATETSNQPQHF
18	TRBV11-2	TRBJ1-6	CASSLRGIRNPYNSPLHF
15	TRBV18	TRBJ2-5	CASSPFRDRQETQYF
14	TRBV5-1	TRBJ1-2	CASGQGPSNYGYTF
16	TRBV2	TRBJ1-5	CASSDLGQGGNQPQHF
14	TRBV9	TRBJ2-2	CASKIDLNTGELFF
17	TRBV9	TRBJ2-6	CASSVTGAFSGANVLTF
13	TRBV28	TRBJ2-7	CASSFVRGYEQYF
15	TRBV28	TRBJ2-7	CASSVMGQGAKEQYF
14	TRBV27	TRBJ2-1	CASSLSSFGFEQFF
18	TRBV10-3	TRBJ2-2	CAISGGLAGGSNTGELFF
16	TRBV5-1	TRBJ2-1	CASSGGTSGNSNEQFF
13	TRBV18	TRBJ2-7	CASSPRGLYEQYF
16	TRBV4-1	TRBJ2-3	CASSQERAGVADTQYF
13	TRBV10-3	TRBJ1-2	CAISEQGDYGYTF